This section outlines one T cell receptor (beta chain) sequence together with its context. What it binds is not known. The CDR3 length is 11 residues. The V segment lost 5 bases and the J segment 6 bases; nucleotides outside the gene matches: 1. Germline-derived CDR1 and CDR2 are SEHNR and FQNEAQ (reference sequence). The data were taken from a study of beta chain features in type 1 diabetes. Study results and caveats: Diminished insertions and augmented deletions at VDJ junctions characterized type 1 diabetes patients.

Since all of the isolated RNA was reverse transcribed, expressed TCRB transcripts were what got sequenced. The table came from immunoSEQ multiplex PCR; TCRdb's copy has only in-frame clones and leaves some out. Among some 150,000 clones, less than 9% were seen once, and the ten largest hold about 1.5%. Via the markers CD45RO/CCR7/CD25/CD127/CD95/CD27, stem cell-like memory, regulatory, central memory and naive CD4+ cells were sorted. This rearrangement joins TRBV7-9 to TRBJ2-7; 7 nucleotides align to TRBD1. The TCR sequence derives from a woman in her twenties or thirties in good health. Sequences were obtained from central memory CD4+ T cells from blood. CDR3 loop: CASSNRGEQYF. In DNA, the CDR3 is TGTGCCAGCAGCAACAGGGGCGAGCAGTACTTC.